The 19 T cell receptor beta chains presented below share a single source sample, sequenced in a study of cytomegalovirus exposure and HLA in healthy donors. Assay: immunoSEQ multiplex PCR; the TCRdb copy retains only in-frame clones and omits some. The table includes approximately 180,000 clones, more than 75% detected once. The source material was PBMCs. These receptors were collected from a man aged 18 to 29 in good health and CMV-seropositive.

This clone was detected a few times. The V call is TRBV5-6, the J call TRBJ2-3, with 7 positions matching TRBD2. The V and J ends lost 1 base and 1 base, in that order; junction bases with no gene match: 12. This CDR3 has 18 residues. Germline CDR1 reads SGHDT; CDR2 reads YYEEEE. The CDR3: CASSLNNMLAVGTDTQYF. For the CDR3, the DNA is TGTGCCAGCAGCTTGAATAACATGCTAGCGGTCGGCACAGATACGCAGTATTTT.

The chain carries TRBV7-6 and TRBJ2-1; 8 nucleotides agree with TRBD1. V shed 5 bases, J shed 2 bases, and the junction held 8 bases outside the gene matches. Germline V gene sequence: CDR1 SGHVS, CDR2 FNYEAQ. The CDR3 totals 16 residues. CDR3 residues: CASSLPDREPYNEQFF. Written as DNA, the CDR3 is TGTGCCAGCAGCCTACCGGACAGGGAACCCTACAATGAGCAGTTCTTC. Supplemented by reference TRBV7-6 and TRBJ2-1, the full variable domain reads GAGVSQSPRYKVTKRGQDVALRCDPISGHVSLYWYRQALGQGPEFLTYFNYEAQQDKSGLPNDRFSAERPEGSISTLTIQRTEQRDSAMYRCASSLPDREPYNEQFFGPGTRLTVL.

V and J are TRBV4-3 and TRBJ2-1; 9 nucleotides agree with TRBD2. There are 17 residues in the CDR3. CDR1 is LGHNA and CDR2 is YSLEER in the germline V gene. The ends lost 0 bases at V and 7 bases at J; junction bases unmatched: 10. Written as DNA, the CDR3 is TGCGCCAGCAGCCAAGATTCCTCTAGCGGGGCTCAGAATGAGCAGTTCTTC. Translating it yields CASSQDSSSGAQNEQFF.

The CDR3 DNA sequence: TGTGCCAGCAGCGCCCCCTCGGTGAACTATGGCTACACCTTC. It translates to CASSAPSVNYGYTF. The V call is TRBV9, the J call TRBJ1-2; no clear D. The V gene lost 3 bases and the J gene lost 2 bases, with 11 bases spanning the gap. Germline V gives CDR1 SGDLS, CDR2 YYNGEE. CDR3 length equals 14 residues.

The chain carries TRBV4-2 and TRBJ2-1; 10 bases are shared with TRBD1. The CDR3 length is 18 residues. Germline-derived CDR1 and CDR2 are LGHNA and YNFKEQ. V lost 0 bases and J lost 4; bases outside the gene matches: 9. DNA for the CDR3: TGTGCCAGCAGCCAAGATTACTGGGGGGACAGGGGATACAATGAGCAGTTCTTC. It codes for CASSQDYWGDRGYNEQFF.

The J gene is TRBJ2-7, the V gene TRBV7-2; 7 positions agree with TRBD1. The V and J ends lost 6 bases and 4 bases, in that order; junction bases with no gene match: 6. The CDR3 is made up of 13 amino acids. Per the germline V gene, CDR1 is SGHTA and CDR2 is FQGNSA. The CDR3 is CASRPGQKYEQYF. The CDR3 bases are TGTGCCAGCAGGCCGGGACAGAAATACGAGCAGTACTTC.

As DNA, the CDR3 is TGTGCCAGCAGCCCAGGGACTAGCGGGGGGGCGGGTCGGGAGACCCAGTACTTC. Residues: CASSPGTSGGAGRETQYF. The V call is TRBV9, the J call TRBJ2-5; the match to TRBD2 covers 16 bases. The CDR3 is made up of 18 amino acids. Germline V gene lookup returns CDR1 SGDLS and CDR2 YYNGEE. Germline trimming cut 4 bases from V and 5 bases from J; bases unmatched to any gene: 11.

V usage is TRBV2 and J usage is TRBJ2-3; 14 bases agree with TRBD2. CDR1 and CDR2 from the germline V gene are SNHLY and FYNNEI. With 1 base clipped from V and 7 bases from J, the junction kept 10 bases outside the gene matches. The CDR3 is made up of 18 amino acids. The CDR3 DNA is TGTGCCAGCAGTGAAGAATGGAGACTAGCGGGGGGGCCATATACGCAGTATTTT. Translation gives CASSEEWRLAGGPYTQYF.

The chain employs TRBV18 and TRBJ1-1; D may be TRBD1 (6 bases). V was clipped by 5 bases and J by 1 base, with 14 bases between them. This CDR3 contains 15 residues. The germline V gene has CDR1 KGHSH and CDR2 LQKENI. The CDR3 spells CASSTPTGRNTEAFF. The DNA of the CDR3 is TGTGCCAGCTCAACTCCAACAGGGAGGAACACTGAAGCTTTCTTT.

This clone was found a few times. In nucleotides, the CDR3 is TGCGCCAGCCAGGGGGGCGGACCTAGCTCCTACAATGAGCAGTTCTTC. Residues: CASQGGGPSSYNEQFF. The chain links TRBV5-1 to TRBJ2-1; TRBD1 is a possible D gene (7 bases). The CDR3 contains 16 residues. Trimming removed 7 bases from V and 0 bases from J, with 17 bases in between. Germline V gene sequence: CDR1 SGHRS, CDR2 YFSETQ.

The chain uses TRBV4-2 and TRBJ2-5; a weak D match, TRBD2 (6 bases). V was trimmed by 0 bases and J by 0 bases, leaving 14 bases between them. The CDR3 totals 17 residues. The germline V gene has CDR1 LGHNA and CDR2 YNFKEQ. The CDR3, as DNA: TGTGCCAGCAGCCAAGAGAGTATAGCGGTGTACCAAGAGACCCAGTACTTC. Amino acid sequence: CASSQESIAVYQETQYF.

The chain carries TRBV28 and TRBJ2-7; D possibly corresponds to TRBD1 (6 bases). The ends were cut back, 6 bases at V and 0 bases at J, with 18 bases in the middle. CDR3 size: 16 residues. Germline CDR1 MDHEN, CDR2 SYDVKM. The CDR3 region is CASRSPGRDISYEQYF. The CDR3 DNA follows: TGTGCCAGCAGGTCCCCGGGCAGGGACATCTCCTACGAGCAGTACTTC.

A remark on this clone: The sample carries other DNA sequences with the same CDR3. V usage is TRBV9 and J usage is TRBJ2-2, with D unclear. The V end lost 4 bases, the J end lost 2 bases, and 6 bases lay between the germline ends. CDR1 and CDR2 (germline): SGDLS, YYNGEE. The length of the CDR3 is 13 residues. CDR3: CASSFSNTGELFF. CDR3 in DNA: TGTGCCAGCAGCTTTTCTAACACCGGGGAGCTGTTTTTT.

The chain recombines TRBV15 with TRBJ2-7, with D possibly TRBD1 on 6 matching bases. Germline CDR1 is LNHNV and CDR2 is YYDKDF (reference sequence). There are 16 residues in the CDR3. With 2 bases removed from V and 3 bases from J, the gap between germline ends came to 17 bases. The CDR3 here is CATSRLKTGLGYEQYF. Written as DNA, the CDR3 is TGTGCCACCAGCAGACTTAAGACAGGCCTGGGCTACGAGCAGTACTTC.

The chain couples TRBV7-2 to TRBJ2-1, with 9 bases that match TRBD2. Per the germline V gene, CDR1 is SGHTA and CDR2 is FQGNSA. Trimming cost V 2 bases and J 8 bases; bases outside gene matches: 7. The CDR3 length is 15 residues. CDR3 sequence (DNA): TGTGCCAGCAGCTTAAACCCTAGCGGGATAGATGAGCAGTTCTTC. Its protein product is CASSLNPSGIDEQFF.

The chain combines TRBV4-1 with TRBJ2-1; 7 bases are shared with TRBD2. The germline CDR1 and CDR2 sequences are MGHRA and YSYEKL. This CDR3 comprises 17 residues. Trimming took 4 bases from V and 2 from J; bases not matched to a gene: 11. CDR3 loop: CASSRYWDYPTYNEQFF. CDR3 DNA: TGCGCCAGCAGCCGGTACTGGGACTACCCTACCTACAATGAGCAGTTCTTC.

The genes are TRBV29-1 and TRBJ2-2, with 12 bases matching TRBD1. The CDR3 extends over 16 amino acids. V shed 7 bases, J shed 6 bases, and the junction held 12 bases outside the gene matches. The germline CDR1 and CDR2 sequences are SQVTM and ANQGSEA. Written as DNA, the CDR3 is TGCAGCGCTTACCGCCGGGACAGGGGGCTCGCCGGGGAGCTGTTTTTT. Protein product: CSAYRRDRGLAGELFF.

CDR3 nucleotide sequence: TGTGCCAGCAGTCGGGGACAGGGTGTTTCCGAGCAGTACTTC. It translates to CASSRGQGVSEQYF. The V gene is TRBV6-5, the J gene TRBJ2-7; 9 bases map to TRBD1. The V and J ends lost 5 bases and 6 bases, in that order; junction bases with no gene match: 8. The CDR3 runs to 14 residues. Germline lookup yields CDR1 MNHEY and CDR2 SVGAGI.

The chain couples TRBV9 to TRBJ2-7; 8 nucleotides agree with TRBD1. The CDR3 spans 13 residues. The junction had 4 bases not matched to a gene; V was cut back by 4 bases and J by 4 bases. CDR1 is SGDLS and CDR2 is YYNGEE in the germline V gene. CDR3: CASSQGTGYEQYF. DNA for the CDR3: TGTGCCAGCAGCCAAGGGACAGGATACGAGCAGTACTTC.